The source of this T cell receptor beta chain is a study of spatial heterogeneity in lung cancer. In the study overall: Detection of beta-chain sequences consistently exceeded that of alpha-chain sequences.

Regarding this clonotype: The antigen is not known.

General study points: Resection saw ubiquitous expanded tumor TCRs appear in blood more than follow-up did.

CDR1 and CDR2 (germline): LGHNA, YNFKEQ. The V end lost 1 base, the J end lost 6 bases, and 16 bases lay between the germline ends. The CDR3 contains 16 residues. As for time point: sample taken at primary tumor resection. The sequenced material consisted of unsorted whole RNA from tumor, nontumor lung or frozen PBMC. Samples came from roughly 75 TRACERx patients with untreated early-stage lung cancer. Each TCR cDNA molecule carried a unique molecular identifier. One entry per CDR3 protein, called by TCRdb with MiXCR from the 5' RACE reads. The sample contains some 40,000 distinct CDR3 sequences, 4% to 6% of which appear only once.

The specimen comprised PBMCs, sampled at surgery. This chain links TRBV4-2 with TRBJ2-1; D remains unclear. This TCR came from a female donor with early-stage non-small cell lung cancer. This CDR3 is CASSQVGWDPSNEQFF. CDR3 in DNA: TGTGCCAGCAGCCAAGTAGGGTGGGATCCCTCCAATGAGCAGTTCTTC.